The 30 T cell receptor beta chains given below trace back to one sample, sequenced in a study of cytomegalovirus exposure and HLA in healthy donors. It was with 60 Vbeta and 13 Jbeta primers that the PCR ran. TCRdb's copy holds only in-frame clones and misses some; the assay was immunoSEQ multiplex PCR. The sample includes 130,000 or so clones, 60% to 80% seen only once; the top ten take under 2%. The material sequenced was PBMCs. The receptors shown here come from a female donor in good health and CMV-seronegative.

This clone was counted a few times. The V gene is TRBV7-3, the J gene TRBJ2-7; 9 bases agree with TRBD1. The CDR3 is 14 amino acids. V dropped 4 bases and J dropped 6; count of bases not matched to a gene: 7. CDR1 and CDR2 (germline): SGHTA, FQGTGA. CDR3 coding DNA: TGTGCCAGCAGCTCGGGACAGGGATCTGCCGAGCAGTACTTC. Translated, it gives CASSSGQGSAEQYF.

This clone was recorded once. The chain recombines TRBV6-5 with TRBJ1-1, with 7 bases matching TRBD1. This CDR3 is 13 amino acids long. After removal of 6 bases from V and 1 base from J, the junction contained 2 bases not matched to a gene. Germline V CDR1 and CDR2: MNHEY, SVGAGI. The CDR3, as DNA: TGTGCCAGCAGACAGGGGCCGAACACTGAAGCTTTCTTT. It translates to CASRQGPNTEAFF.

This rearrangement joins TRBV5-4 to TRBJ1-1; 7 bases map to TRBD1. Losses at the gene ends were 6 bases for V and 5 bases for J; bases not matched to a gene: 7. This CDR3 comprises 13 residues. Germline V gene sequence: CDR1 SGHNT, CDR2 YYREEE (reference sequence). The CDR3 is CASNGRGWTEAFF. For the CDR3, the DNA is TGTGCCAGCAATGGCAGGGGGTGGACTGAAGCTTTCTTT. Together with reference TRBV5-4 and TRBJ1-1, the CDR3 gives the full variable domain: ETGVTQSPTHLIKTRGQQVTLRCSSQSGHNTVSWYQQALGQGPQFIFQYYREEENGRGNFPPRFSGLQFPNYSSELNVNALELDDSALYLCASNGRGWTEAFFGQGTRLTVV.

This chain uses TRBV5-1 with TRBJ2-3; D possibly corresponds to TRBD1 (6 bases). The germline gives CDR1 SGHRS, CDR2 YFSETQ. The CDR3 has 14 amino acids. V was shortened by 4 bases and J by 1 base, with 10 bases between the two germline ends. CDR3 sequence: CASSPAGGTDTQYF. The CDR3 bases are TGCGCCAGCAGCCCCGCAGGGGGCACAGATACGCAGTATTTT.

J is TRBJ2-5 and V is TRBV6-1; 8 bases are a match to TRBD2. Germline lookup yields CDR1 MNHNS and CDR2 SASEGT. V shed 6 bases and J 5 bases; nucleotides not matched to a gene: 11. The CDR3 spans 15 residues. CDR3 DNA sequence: TGTGCCAGCAGCGCCGGGGGGGGGCGCCGGGAGACCCAGTACTTC. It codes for CASSAGGGRRETQYF.

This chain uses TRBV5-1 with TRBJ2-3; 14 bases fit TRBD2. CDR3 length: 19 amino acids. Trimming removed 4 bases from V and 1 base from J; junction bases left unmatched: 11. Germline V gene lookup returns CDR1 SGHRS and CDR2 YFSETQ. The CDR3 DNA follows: TGCGCCAGCAGCCCTGGGACTAGCGGGAGAGATCTTCGCACAGATACGCAGTATTTT. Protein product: CASSPGTSGRDLRTDTQYF. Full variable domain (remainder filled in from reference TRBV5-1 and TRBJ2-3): KAGVTQTPRYLIKTRGQQVTLSCSPISGHRSVSWYQQTPGQGLQFLFEYFSETQRNKGNFPGRFSGRQFSNSRSEMNVSTLELGDSALYLCASSPGTSGRDLRTDTQYFGPGTRLTVL.

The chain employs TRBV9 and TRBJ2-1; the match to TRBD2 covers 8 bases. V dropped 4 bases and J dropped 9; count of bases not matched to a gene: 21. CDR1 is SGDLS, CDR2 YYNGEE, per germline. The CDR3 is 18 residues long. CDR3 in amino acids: CASSPGGSGTTERSEQFF. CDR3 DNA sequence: TGTGCCAGCAGCCCCGGCGGTAGCGGGACTACGGAAAGGAGTGAGCAGTTCTTC.

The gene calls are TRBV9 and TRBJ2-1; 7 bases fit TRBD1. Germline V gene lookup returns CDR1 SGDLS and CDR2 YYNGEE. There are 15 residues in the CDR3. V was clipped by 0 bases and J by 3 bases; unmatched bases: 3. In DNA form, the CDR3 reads TGTGCCAGCAGCGTAGCAGGGGGAGTCTACAATGAGCAGTTCTTC. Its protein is CASSVAGGVYNEQFF.

Here the CDR3 reads CASRLTTGSYNSPLHF. CDR3 coding DNA: TGTGCCAGCAGGCTAACAACAGGGTCCTATAATTCACCCCTCCACTTT. This chain connects TRBV27 to TRBJ1-6, with a weak D call TRBD1 (6 bases). This CDR3 is built from 16 residues. The V gene lost 6 bases and the J gene lost 1 base, with 13 bases spanning the gap. Germline V gene lookup returns CDR1 MNHEY and CDR2 SMNVEV (reference sequence).

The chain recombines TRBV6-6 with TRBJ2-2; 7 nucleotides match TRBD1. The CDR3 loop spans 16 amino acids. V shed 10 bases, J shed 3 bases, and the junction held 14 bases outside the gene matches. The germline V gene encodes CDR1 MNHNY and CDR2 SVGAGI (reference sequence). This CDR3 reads CAIKRTRGLDTGELFF. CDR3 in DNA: TGTGCCATCAAAAGAACTAGGGGGCTGGACACCGGGGAGCTGTTTTTT.

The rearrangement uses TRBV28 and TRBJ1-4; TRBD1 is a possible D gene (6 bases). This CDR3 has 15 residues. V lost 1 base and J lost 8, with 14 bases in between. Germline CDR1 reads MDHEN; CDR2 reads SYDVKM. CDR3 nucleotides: TGTGCCAGCAGTTTATTTAGGCAGGGGCGGGAAAAACTGTTTTTT. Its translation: CASSLFRQGREKLFF.

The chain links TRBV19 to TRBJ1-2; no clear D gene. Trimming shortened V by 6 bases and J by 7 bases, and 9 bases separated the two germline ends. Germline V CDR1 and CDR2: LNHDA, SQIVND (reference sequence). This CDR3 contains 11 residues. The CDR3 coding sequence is TGTGCCAGTAGCACTGAGGGTGGCTACACCTTC. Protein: CASSTEGGYTF.

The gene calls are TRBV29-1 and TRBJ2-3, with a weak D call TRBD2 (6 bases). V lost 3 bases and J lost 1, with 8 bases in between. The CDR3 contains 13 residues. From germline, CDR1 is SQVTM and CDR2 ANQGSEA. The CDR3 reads CSVDGGGTDTQYF. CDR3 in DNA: TGCAGCGTTGATGGCGGGGGCACAGATACGCAGTATTTT.

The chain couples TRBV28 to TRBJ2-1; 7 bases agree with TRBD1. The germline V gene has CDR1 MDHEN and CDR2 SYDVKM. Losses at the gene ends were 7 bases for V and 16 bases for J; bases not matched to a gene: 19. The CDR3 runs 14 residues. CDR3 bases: TGTGCCAGCAACCGTCCCGGGACAGCTAGCCTGGATTTCTTC. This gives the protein CASNRPGTASLDFF.

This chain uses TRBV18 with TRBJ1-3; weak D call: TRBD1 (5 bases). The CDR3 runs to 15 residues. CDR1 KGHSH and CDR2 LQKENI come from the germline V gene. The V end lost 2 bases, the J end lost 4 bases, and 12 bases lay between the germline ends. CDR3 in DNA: TGTGCCAGCTCACCAACCCGACAGACCGGAAACACCATATATTTT. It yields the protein CASSPTRQTGNTIYF.

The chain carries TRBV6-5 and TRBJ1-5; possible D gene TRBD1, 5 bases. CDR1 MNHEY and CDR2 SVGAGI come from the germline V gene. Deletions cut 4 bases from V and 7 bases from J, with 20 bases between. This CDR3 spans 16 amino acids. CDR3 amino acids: CASSSLGEGLGQPQHF. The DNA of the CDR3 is TGTGCCAGCAGTTCCCTGGGGGAGGGGCTCGGGCAGCCCCAGCATTTT.

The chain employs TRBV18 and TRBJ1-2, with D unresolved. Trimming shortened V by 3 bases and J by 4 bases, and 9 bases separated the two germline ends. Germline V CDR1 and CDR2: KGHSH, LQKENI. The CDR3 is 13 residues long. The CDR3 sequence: CASSPSGPYGYTF. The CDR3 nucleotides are TGTGCCAGCTCACCGTCGGGTCCCTATGGCTACACCTTC.

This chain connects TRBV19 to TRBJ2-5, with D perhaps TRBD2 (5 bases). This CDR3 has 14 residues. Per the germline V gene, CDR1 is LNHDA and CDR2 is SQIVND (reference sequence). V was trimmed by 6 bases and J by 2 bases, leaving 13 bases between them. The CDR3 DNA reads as TGTGCCAGTAGAGAAGAAACGGGGCAAGAGACCCAGTACTTC. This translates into CASREETGQETQYF.

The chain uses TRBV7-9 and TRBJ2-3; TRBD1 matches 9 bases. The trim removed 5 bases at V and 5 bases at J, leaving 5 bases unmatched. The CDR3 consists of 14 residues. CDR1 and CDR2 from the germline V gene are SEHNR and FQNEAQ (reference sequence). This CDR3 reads CASSRDRGGDTQYF. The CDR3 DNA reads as TGTGCCAGCAGCCGCGACAGGGGGGGAGATACGCAGTATTTT. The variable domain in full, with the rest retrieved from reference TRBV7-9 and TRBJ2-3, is DTGVSQNPRHKITKRGQNVTFRCDPISEHNRLYWYRQTLGQGPEFLTYFQNEAQLEKSRLLSDRFSAERPKGSFSTLEIQRTEQGDSAMYLCASSRDRGGDTQYFGPGTRLTVL.

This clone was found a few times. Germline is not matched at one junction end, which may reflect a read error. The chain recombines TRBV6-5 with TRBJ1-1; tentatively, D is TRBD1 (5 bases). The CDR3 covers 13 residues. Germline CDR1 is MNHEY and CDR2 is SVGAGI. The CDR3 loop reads CASSYTPDRSRVF. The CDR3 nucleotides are TGTGCCAGCAGTTACACCCCAGACCGGTCCAGGGTGTTT.

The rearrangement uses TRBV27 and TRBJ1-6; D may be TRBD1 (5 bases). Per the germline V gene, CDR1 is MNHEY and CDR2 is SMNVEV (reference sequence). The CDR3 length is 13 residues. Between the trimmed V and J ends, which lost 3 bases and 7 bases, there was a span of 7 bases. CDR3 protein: CASSLQGNSPLHF. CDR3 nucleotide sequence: TGTGCCAGCAGTTTGCAGGGAAATTCACCCCTCCACTTT.

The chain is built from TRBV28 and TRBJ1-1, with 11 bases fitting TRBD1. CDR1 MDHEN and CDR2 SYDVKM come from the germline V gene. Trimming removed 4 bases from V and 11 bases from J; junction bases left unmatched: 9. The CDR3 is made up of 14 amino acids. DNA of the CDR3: TGTGCCAGCAGTTGGGGGACAGGGGGACGTGACGCTTTCTTT. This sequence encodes CASSWGTGGRDAFF.

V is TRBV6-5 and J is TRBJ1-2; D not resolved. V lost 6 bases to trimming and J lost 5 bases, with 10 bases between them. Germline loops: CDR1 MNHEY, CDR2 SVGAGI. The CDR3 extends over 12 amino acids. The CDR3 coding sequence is TGTGCCAGCAGCCCCGACGGGTATGGCTACACCTTC. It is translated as CASSPDGYGYTF.

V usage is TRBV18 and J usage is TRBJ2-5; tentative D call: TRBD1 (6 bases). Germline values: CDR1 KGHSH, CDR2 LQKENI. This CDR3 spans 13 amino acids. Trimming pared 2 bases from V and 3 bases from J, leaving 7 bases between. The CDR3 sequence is CASSPRGKETQYF. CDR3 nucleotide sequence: TGTGCCAGCTCACCAAGGGGGAAAGAGACCCAGTACTTC.

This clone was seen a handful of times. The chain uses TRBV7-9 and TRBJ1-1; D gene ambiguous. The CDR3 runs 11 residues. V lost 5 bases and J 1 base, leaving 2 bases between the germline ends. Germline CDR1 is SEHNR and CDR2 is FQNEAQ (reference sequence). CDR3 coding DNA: TGTGCCAGCAGCCGGAACACTGAAGCTTTCTTT. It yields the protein CASSRNTEAFF.

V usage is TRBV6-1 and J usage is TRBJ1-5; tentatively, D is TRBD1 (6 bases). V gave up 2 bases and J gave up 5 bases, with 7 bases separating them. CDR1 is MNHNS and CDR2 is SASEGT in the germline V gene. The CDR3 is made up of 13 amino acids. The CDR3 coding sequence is TGTGCCAGCAGTGAAACAGGGCATCAGCCCCAGCATTTT. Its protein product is CASSETGHQPQHF.

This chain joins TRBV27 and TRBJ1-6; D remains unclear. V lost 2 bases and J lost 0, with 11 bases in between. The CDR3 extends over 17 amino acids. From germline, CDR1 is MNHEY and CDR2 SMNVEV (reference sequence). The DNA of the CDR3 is TGTGCCAGCAGTTTAACCCTCCTCAGCTCCTATAATTCACCCCTCCACTTT. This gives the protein CASSLTLLSSYNSPLHF.

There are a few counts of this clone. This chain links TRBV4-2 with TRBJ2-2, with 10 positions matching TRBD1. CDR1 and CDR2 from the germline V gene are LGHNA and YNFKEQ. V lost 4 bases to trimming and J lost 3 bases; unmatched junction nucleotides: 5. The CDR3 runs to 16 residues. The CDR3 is CASSPGQGPDTGELFF. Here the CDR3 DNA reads TGTGCCAGCAGCCCGGGACAGGGGCCTGACACCGGGGAGCTGTTTTTT.

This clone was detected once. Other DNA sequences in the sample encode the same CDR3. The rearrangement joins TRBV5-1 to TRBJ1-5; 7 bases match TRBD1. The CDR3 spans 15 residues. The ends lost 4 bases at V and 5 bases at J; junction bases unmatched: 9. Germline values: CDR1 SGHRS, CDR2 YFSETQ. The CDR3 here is CASSLRTGGDQPQHF. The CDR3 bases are TGCGCCAGCAGCCTGCGGACAGGCGGAGATCAGCCCCAGCATTTT.

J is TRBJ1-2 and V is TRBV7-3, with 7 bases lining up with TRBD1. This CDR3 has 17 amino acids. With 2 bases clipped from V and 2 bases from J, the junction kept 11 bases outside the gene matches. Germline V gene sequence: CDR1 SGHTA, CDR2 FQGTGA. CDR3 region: CASSLESPGQQNYGYTF. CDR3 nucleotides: TGTGCCAGCAGCTTAGAGTCACCGGGACAGCAAAACTATGGCTACACCTTC.